The 19 T cell receptor beta chains presented below share a single source sample, sequenced in a study of beta chain features in type 1 diabetes. Their cognate antigens are unknown. Isolated RNA was reverse transcribed in full, so expressed TCRB transcripts were sequenced. Profiled with immunoSEQ multiplex PCR; TCRdb holds only in-frame clones, not every one. Of 140,000 to 150,000 clones listed, around 13% are singletons. Study-wide points: TCRB CDR3s were moderately but significantly shorter in Type 1 diabetes patients in all four CD4+ subsets.

Sequencing input: central memory CD4+ T cells from blood. These receptor sequences come from a man between 18 and 35 years old with type 1 diabetes.

This clone was detected only a few times. The V call is TRBV29-1, the J call TRBJ1-2, with D uncertain. V lost 7 bases, J lost 8 bases, and 14 bases lay in between. Germline V gives CDR1 SQVTM, CDR2 ANQGSEA. CDR3 length equals 11 residues. DNA of the CDR3: TGCAGCGCCGAGCCATATCTGGGCTACACCTTC. This encodes CSAEPYLGYTF.

This clone was seen a few times. V is TRBV5-1 and J is TRBJ1-1, with 7 positions matching TRBD1. The CDR3 length is 13 residues. The germline V gene encodes CDR1 SGHRS and CDR2 YFSETQ. V lost 4 bases to trimming and J lost 6 bases; unmatched junction nucleotides: 6. The CDR3 DNA reads TGCGCCAGCAGCCCACGACAGGGCGCTGAAGCTTTCTTT. Amino acid sequence: CASSPRQGAEAFF.

This chain links TRBV5-1 with TRBJ2-3, with 11 bases identical to TRBD1. Germline CDR1 and CDR2: SGHRS and YFSETQ. The CDR3 is 18 residues long. With V trimmed by 4 bases and J by 6 bases, 16 bases remained unmatched. CDR3 DNA sequence: TGCGCCAGCAGCCCCCCTCTGTCCCCGGGACAGGGGGTGGATACGCAGTATTTT. This gives the protein CASSPPLSPGQGVDTQYF.

This clone has only a few counts. The chain links TRBV13 to TRBJ1-1; 8 bases line up with TRBD1. The V gene's germline CDR1 is PRHDT and CDR2 FYEKMQ (reference sequence). CDR3 length: 16 residues. The V and J ends lost 4 bases and 1 base, in that order; junction bases with no gene match: 8. This chain's CDR3 is CASSSRTGYGNTEAFF. CDR3 coding DNA: TGTGCCAGCAGCTCCCGGACAGGGTATGGGAACACTGAAGCTTTCTTT. Using reference TRBV13 and TRBJ1-1 for the parts outside the CDR3, the full variable domain is AAGVIQSPRHLIKEKRETATLKCYPIPRHDTVYWYQQGPGQDPQFLISFYEKMQSDKGSIPDRFSAQQFSDYHSELNMSSLELGDSALYFCASSSRTGYGNTEAFFGQGTRLTVV.

This clone was counted a few times. V and J are TRBV5-1 and TRBJ2-7; D might be TRBD2 (5 bases). The CDR3 is 14 residues long. Trimming left V 1 base short and J 2 bases short, with 10 bases between. Germline lookup yields CDR1 SGHRS and CDR2 YFSETQ. The CDR3 DNA reads as TGCGCCAGCAGCTTGACGGGGTCCCCCTACGAGCAGTACTTC. Its translation: CASSLTGSPYEQYF.

Of note for this clone: This sample includes further DNA sequences coding for the same CDR3. This chain links TRBV18 with TRBJ1-1; 10 bases fit TRBD1. This CDR3 has 15 amino acids. CDR1 is KGHSH and CDR2 is LQKENI in the germline V gene. Unmatched junction bases numbered 6, after V lost 3 bases and J lost 5 bases. The CDR3 sequence: CASSPGQGPGTEAFF. CDR3 nucleotide sequence: TGTGCCAGCTCACCGGGACAGGGGCCGGGGACTGAAGCTTTCTTT.

This clone occurred a few times. The CDR3 is CAWTRTGAHTEAFF. The DNA for the CDR3 is TGTGCCTGGACGAGGACAGGGGCTCACACTGAAGCTTTCTTT. The chain employs TRBV30 and TRBJ1-1, with TRBD1 matching 9 bases. Germline CDR1 GTSNPN, CDR2 SVGIG (reference sequence). The junction had 6 bases not matched to a gene; V was cut back by 4 bases and J by 3 bases. This CDR3 has 14 amino acids.

The DNA of the CDR3 is TGTGCCAGCAGTCAAATCGACAGCCACAACTCTGGAAACACCATATATTTT. The encoded protein is CASSQIDSHNSGNTIYF. V usage is TRBV28 and J usage is TRBJ1-3; possibly TRBD1 for D (5 bases). Germline CDR1 MDHEN, CDR2 SYDVKM. V lost 5 bases to trimming and J lost 0 bases, with 17 bases between them. CDR3 size: 17 residues.

This sequence joins TRBV21-1 and TRBJ1-1; the table's D call, TRBD1, has no DNA check behind it. TRBV21-1 is designated a pseudogene. This CDR3 has 10 amino acids. CDR3 amino acids: CGRQGQMSFF. CDR3 DNA sequence: TGTGGCCGACAGGGGCAGATGTCTTTCTTT.

This clone was detected only a few times. J is TRBJ2-5 and V is TRBV6-1, with D possibly matching TRBD1 (7 bases). V was trimmed by 6 bases and J by 5 bases, leaving 16 bases between them. Germline V lookup: CDR1 MNHNS, CDR2 SASEGT. This CDR3 contains 14 residues. DNA of the CDR3: TGTGCCAGCAGGGCCGGGGGACAGTGGGAGACCCAGTACTTC. Residues: CASRAGGQWETQYF.

This chain links TRBV5-6 with TRBJ1-4, with 8 positions matching TRBD1. CDR3 length equals 13 residues. The J segment lost 7 bases and the V segment lost 2 bases, leaving 1 base of the junction unmatched. Looked up from germline, CDR1 is SGHDT and CDR2 is YYEEEE. CDR3 in amino acids: CASSFDRGEKLFF. In DNA, the CDR3 is TGTGCCAGCAGCTTTGACAGGGGTGAAAAACTGTTTTTT.

This clone was observed a few times. The gene calls are TRBV5-1 and TRBJ1-6; the D gene is possibly TRBD1 (6 bases). The CDR3 loop spans 17 amino acids. Germline values: CDR1 SGHRS, CDR2 YFSETQ. V was clipped by 0 bases and J by 0 bases, with 10 bases between them. CDR3 residues: CASSLAQGSSYNSPLHF. DNA for the CDR3: TGCGCCAGCAGCTTGGCTCAGGGGAGCTCCTATAATTCACCCCTCCACTTT.

The gene calls are TRBV6-5 and TRBJ2-7; possible D gene TRBD2, 6 bases. V gave up 2 bases and J gave up 0 bases, with 11 bases separating them. Germline V gene data show CDR1 as MNHEY and CDR2 as SVGAGI. This CDR3 region has 15 residues. The CDR3 sequence: CASSYAAGSSYEQYF. Written as DNA, the CDR3 is TGTGCCAGCAGTTACGCGGCGGGGAGCTCCTACGAGCAGTACTTC.

This clone was detected a few times. As DNA, the CDR3 is TGTGCCAGCCTCGACAGGGCCTTTGGGAACTATGGCTACACCTTC. This translates into CASLDRAFGNYGYTF. The rearrangement uses TRBV19 and TRBJ1-2; 7 bases line up with TRBD1. Germline CDR1 LNHDA, CDR2 SQIVND (reference sequence). The V gene end was trimmed by 9 bases and the J gene end by 2 bases; junction bases not matched to a gene: 12. This CDR3 contains 15 residues.

CDR3 in amino acids: CASSQVGAGANVLTF. The DNA of the CDR3 is TGTGCCAGCAGCCAAGTGGGGGCTGGGGCCAACGTCCTGACTTTC. The chain uses TRBV14 and TRBJ2-6; tentatively, D is TRBD1 or TRBD2 (5 bases each). Trimming left V 1 base short and J 2 bases short, with 6 bases between. The CDR3 spans 15 residues. In germline, CDR1 is SGHDN, CDR2 FVKESK.

This clone turned up a few times. The V and J genes are TRBV27 and TRBJ2-3; D gene ambiguous. The CDR3 contains 13 residues. Trimming removed 2 bases at V and 7 bases at J, with 10 bases between. Germline V CDR1 and CDR2: MNHEY, SMNVEV (reference sequence). CDR3 sequence (DNA): TGTGCCAGCAGTTTAGGTACTACCAATACGCAGTATTTT. This gives the protein CASSLGTTNTQYF.

In DNA, the CDR3 is TGCAGCGTTGAAGAGGACCCTAGTCCGGGGACCTACAATGAGCAGTTCTTC. Translation: CSVEEDPSPGTYNEQFF. This sequence joins TRBV29-1 and TRBJ2-1, with D perhaps matching TRBD2 (5 bases). Per the germline V gene, CDR1 is SQVTM and CDR2 is ANQGSEA. V gave up 0 bases and J gave up 2 bases, with 17 bases separating them. The CDR3 covers 17 residues.

Only a few counts were recorded for this clone. The V gene is TRBV4-1, the J gene TRBJ2-7; TRBD2 might be the D (6 bases). Germline CDR1 MGHRA, CDR2 YSYEKL. There are 13 residues in the CDR3. V was shortened by 4 bases and J by 6 bases, with 13 bases between the two germline ends. CDR3 in amino acids: CASSPLTSSEQYF. CDR3 nucleotides: TGCGCCAGCAGCCCCTTGACTAGTTCCGAGCAGTACTTC.

This clone was recorded at least ten times. The chain uses TRBV9 and TRBJ2-1, with a possible D match to TRBD1 (5 bases). The germline V gene has CDR1 SGDLS and CDR2 YYNGEE. V was clipped by 0 bases and J by 5 bases, with 12 bases between them. CDR3 length: 15 residues. As DNA, the CDR3 is TGTGCCAGCAGCGTAGGCAGGGTTTTTGACAATGAGCAGTTCTTC. Its translation is CASSVGRVFDNEQFF.